A single sample is the source of the 4 T cell receptor beta chains below, sequenced in a study of PD-1 blockade in mismatch repair-deficient tumors. This table comes from immunoSEQ multiplex PCR, and its TCRdb copy is limited to in-frame clones, with some not included. The sample lists 100,000 to 150,000 clones; 86% were seen once. The sample here was peripheral blood, taken 44 weeks after starting pembrolizumab. All receptors derive from an adult with mismatch repair-deficient cancer.

The genes are TRBV19 and TRBJ2-7; 10 positions agree with TRBD2. The V gene's germline CDR1 is LNHDA and CDR2 SQIVND (reference sequence). The CDR3 totals 15 residues. Germline trimming cut 3 bases from V and 6 bases from J; bases unmatched to any gene: 8. The CDR3 DNA sequence: TGTGCCAGTAGTATGTGGTTGGTAGCGGGAGGCGAGCAGTACTTC. It encodes CASSMWLVAGGEQYF.

The chain combines TRBV28 with TRBJ2-7; TRBD2 agrees at 7 bases. The CDR3 extends over 15 amino acids. J was trimmed by 6 bases and V by 3 bases; bases with no gene match: 11. CDR1 MDHEN and CDR2 SYDVKM come from the germline V gene. The CDR3 spells CASSFAGVPPSEQYF. CDR3 sequence (DNA): TGTGCCAGCAGTTTCGCGGGGGTTCCCCCCTCCGAGCAGTACTTC.

The V and J genes are TRBV5-4 and TRBJ2-3; D gene uncertain. The CDR3 contains 14 residues. Germline CDR1 reads SGHNT; CDR2 reads YYREEE (reference sequence). V lost 5 bases to trimming and J lost 3 bases, with 13 bases between them. The CDR3 coding sequence is TGTGCCAGCAGTCCTAGATGGGGAACAGATACGCAGTATTTT. This encodes CASSPRWGTDTQYF.

V gene TRBV13 combines with J gene TRBJ1-1, with TRBD1 matching 7 bases. The J segment lost 4 bases and the V segment lost 4 bases, leaving 6 bases of the junction unmatched. Looked up from germline, CDR1 is PRHDT and CDR2 is FYEKMQ (reference sequence). There are 14 residues in the CDR3. In DNA form, the CDR3 reads TGTGCCAGCAGCTCGACAGGGTGGGGCACTGAAGCTTTCTTT. Residues: CASSSTGWGTEAFF.